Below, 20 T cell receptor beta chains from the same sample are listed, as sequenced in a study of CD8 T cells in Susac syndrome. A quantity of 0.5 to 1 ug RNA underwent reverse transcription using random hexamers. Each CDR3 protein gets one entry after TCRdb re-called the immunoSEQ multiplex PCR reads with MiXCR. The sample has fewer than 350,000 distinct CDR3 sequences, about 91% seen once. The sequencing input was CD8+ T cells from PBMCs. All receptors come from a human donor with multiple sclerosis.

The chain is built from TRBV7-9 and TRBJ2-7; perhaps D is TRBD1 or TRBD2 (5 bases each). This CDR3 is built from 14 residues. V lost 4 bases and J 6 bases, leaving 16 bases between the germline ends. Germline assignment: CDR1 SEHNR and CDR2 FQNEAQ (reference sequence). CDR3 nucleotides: TGTGCCAGCAGCTCAACCGGGGCAGAACGCGAGCAGTACTTC. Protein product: CASSSTGAEREQYF.

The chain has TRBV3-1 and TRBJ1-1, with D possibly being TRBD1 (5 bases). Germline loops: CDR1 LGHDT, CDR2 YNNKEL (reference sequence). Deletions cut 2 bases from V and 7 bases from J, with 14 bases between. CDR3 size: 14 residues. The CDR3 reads CASSQRGGRDEAFF. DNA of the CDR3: TGTGCCAGCAGCCAACGGGGGGGACGGGATGAAGCTTTCTTT.

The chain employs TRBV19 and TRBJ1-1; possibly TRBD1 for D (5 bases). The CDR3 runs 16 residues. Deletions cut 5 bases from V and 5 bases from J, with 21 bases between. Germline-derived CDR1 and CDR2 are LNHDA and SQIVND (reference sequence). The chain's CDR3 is CASSGIFGVGETEAFF. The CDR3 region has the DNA TGTGCCAGTAGTGGGATCTTTGGGGTAGGGGAAACTGAAGCTTTCTTT.

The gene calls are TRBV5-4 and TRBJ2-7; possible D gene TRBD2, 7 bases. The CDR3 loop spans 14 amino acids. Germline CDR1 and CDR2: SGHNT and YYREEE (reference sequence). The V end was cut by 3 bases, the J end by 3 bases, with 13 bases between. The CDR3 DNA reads TGTGCCAGCAGCTGGGGGGGCGGTAACTACGAGCAGTACTTC. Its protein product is CASSWGGGNYEQYF.

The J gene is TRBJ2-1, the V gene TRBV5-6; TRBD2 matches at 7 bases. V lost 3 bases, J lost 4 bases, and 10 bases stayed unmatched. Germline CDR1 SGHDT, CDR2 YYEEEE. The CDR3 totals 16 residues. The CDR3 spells CASSSDGRGPYNEQFF. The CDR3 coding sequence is TGTGCCAGCAGCTCGGATGGGAGGGGACCTTACAATGAGCAGTTCTTC.

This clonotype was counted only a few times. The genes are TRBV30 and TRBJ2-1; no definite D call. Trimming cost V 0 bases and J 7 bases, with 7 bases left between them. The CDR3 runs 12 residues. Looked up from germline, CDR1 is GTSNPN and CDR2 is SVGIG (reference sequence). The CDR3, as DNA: TGTGCCTGGAGTGTACTCGGGAATGAGCAGTTCTTC. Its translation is CAWSVLGNEQFF.

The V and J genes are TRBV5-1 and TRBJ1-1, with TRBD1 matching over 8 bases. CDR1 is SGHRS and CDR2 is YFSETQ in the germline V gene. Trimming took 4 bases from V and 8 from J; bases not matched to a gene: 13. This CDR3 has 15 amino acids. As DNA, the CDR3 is TGCGCCAGCAGCCTCGGACAGGGTTTGAGGTTCGAAGCTTTCTTT. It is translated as CASSLGQGLRFEAFF. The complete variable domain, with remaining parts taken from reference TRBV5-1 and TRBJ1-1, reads KAGVTQTPRYLIKTRGQQVTLSCSPISGHRSVSWYQQTPGQGLQFLFEYFSETQRNKGNFPGRFSGRQFSNSRSEMNVSTLELGDSALYLCASSLGQGLRFEAFFGQGTRLTVV.

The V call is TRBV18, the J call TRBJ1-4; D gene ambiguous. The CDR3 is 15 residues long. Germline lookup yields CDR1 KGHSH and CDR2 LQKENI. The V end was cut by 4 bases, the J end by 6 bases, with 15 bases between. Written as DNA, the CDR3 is TGTGCCAGCTCACTCCCCGGGCAGCCTGATGAAAAACTGTTTTTT. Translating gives CASSLPGQPDEKLFF.

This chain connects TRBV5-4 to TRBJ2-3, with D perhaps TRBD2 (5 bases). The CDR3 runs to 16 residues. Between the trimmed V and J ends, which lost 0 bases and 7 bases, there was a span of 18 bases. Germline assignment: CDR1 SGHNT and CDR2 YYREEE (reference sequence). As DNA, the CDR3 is TGTGCCAGCAGCTTGGCCTGGGAGTCGGGTTTAAATACGCAGTATTTT. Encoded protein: CASSLAWESGLNTQYF.

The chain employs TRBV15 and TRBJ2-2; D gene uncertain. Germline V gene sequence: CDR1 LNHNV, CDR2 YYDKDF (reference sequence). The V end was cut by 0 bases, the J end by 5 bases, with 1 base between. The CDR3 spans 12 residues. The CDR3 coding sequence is TGTGCCACCAGCAGAGATACCGGGGAGCTGTTTTTT. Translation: CATSRDTGELFF.

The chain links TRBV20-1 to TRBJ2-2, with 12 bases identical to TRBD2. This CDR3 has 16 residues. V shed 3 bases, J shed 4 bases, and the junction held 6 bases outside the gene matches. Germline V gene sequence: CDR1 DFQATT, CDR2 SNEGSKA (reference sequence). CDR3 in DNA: TGCAGTGCTAGTAGACTAGCGGGAGATAGCACCGGGGAGCTGTTTTTT. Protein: CSASRLAGDSTGELFF.

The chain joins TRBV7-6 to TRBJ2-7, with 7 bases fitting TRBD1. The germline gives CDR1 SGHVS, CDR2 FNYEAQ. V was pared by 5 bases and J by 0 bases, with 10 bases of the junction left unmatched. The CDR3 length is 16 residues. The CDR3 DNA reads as TGTGCCAGCAGCGCTAACAGGGGCGATAGCTCCTACGAGCAGTACTTC. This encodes CASSANRGDSSYEQYF.

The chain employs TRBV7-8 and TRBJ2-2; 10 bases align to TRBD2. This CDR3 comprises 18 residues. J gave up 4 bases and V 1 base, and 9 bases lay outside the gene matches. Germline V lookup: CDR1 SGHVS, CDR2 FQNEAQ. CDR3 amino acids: CASSLEASGSTPTGELFF. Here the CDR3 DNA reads TGTGCCAGCAGCTTAGAAGCTAGCGGGAGTACCCCCACCGGGGAGCTGTTTTTT.

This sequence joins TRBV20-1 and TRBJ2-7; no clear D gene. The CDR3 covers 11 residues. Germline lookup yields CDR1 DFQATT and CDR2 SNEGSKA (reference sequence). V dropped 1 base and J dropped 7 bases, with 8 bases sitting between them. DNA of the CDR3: TGCAGTGCTAGAGTGCTCGGGGAGCAGTACTTC. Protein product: CSARVLGEQYF.

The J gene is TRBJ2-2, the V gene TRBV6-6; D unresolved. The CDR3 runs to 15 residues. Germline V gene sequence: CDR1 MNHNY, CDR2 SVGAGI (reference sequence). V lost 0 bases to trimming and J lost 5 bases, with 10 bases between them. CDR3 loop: CASSYSAGVTGELFF. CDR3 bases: TGTGCCAGCAGTTACTCGGCTGGGGTGACCGGGGAGCTGTTTTTT.

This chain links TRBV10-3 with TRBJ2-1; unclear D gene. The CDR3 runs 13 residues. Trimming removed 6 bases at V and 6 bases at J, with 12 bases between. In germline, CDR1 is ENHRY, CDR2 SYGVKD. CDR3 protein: CAISPETVNEQFF. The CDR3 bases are TGTGCCATCAGCCCAGAGACGGTCAATGAGCAGTTCTTC.

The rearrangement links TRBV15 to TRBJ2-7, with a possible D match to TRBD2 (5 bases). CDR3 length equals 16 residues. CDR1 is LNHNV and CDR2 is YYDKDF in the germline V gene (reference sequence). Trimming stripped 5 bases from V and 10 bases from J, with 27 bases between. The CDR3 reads CATSRLPEGADSTQYF. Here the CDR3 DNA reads TGTGCCACCAGCCGCCTGCCAGAGGGCGCGGACTCCACTCAGTACTTC.

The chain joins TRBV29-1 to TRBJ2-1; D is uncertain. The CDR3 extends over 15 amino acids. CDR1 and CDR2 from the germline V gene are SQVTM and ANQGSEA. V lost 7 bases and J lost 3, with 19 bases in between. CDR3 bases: TGCAGCGCCGACGACCAGTGGAAACACTACAATGAGCAGTTCTTC. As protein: CSADDQWKHYNEQFF.

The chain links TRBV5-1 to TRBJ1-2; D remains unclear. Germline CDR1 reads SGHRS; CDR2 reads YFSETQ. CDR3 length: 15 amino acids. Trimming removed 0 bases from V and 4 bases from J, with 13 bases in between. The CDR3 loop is CASSLVPDMGYGYTF. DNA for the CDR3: TGCGCCAGCAGCTTGGTTCCGGATATGGGCTATGGCTACACCTTC.

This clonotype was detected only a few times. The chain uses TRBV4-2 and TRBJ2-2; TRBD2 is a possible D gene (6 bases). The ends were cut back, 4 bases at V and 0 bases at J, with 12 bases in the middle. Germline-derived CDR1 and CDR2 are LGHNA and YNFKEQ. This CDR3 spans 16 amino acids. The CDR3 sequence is CASSPPSGANTGELFF. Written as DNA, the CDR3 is TGTGCCAGCAGCCCGCCTTCGGGGGCGAACACCGGGGAGCTGTTTTTT.